This TCR beta chain was found in a study of cytomegalovirus exposure and HLA in healthy donors. PCR was performed using 60 Vbeta and 13 Jbeta primers. The method was immunoSEQ multiplex PCR; TCRdb's version includes in-frame clones alone and lacks a portion of them. The data contain around 54,000 clones, more than 70% of them singletons. In its sample, this clone was seen once. Germline CDR1 is MNHEY and CDR2 is SMNVEV (reference sequence). The CDR3 loop spans 19 amino acids. Losses at the gene ends were 5 bases for V and 0 bases for J; bases not matched to a gene: 14. This TCR came from a woman younger than 35 in good health and CMV-seronegative. The specimen sequenced was PBMCs. The genes are TRBV27 and TRBJ2-1, with TRBD2 matching 9 bases. The CDR3 here is CASSPLRAGGPRSYNEQFF. CDR3 DNA sequence: TGTGCCAGCAGTCCCCTTAGAGCGGGAGGACCCCGCTCCTACAATGAGCAGTTCTTC.